This TCR beta chain was sequenced in a study of blood T cell repertoires in COVID-19. Study-wide context: Samples taken during acute and convalescent COVID-19 were collected in the United States, Italy and Spain.

The V gene's germline CDR1 is SGHNT and CDR2 YYREEE (reference sequence). The CDR3 totals 18 residues. The junction had 9 bases not matched to a gene; V was cut back by 4 bases and J by 1 base. Authors' data handling: Reference gene primer amplification gave estimated nucleated cell counts. TCRdb keeps only in-frame clones here, not all; method: immunoSEQ multiplex PCR. V, J and clone size were drawn from that table, and D and trimming were deduced from the DNA. The data contain around 180,000 clones, less than 90% of them singletons. The chain links TRBV5-4 to TRBJ2-6, with 9 nucleotides matching TRBD1. The origin of this receptor is a man in his 70s with active or convalescent COVID-19. Sequenced material: peripheral blood. The CDR3 loop reads CASSPNTGGASGANVLTF. CDR3 coding DNA: TGTGCCAGCAGCCCTAATACAGGGGGCGCGTCTGGGGCCAACGTCCTGACTTTC.